The 22 T cell receptor beta chains in this list originate from one sample, sequenced in a study of T cell responses to AZD1222 COVID-19 vaccine. Using immunoSEQ multiplex PCR, the repertoire was profiled, and TCRdb retains in-frame clones only, with some absent. The sample holds some 96,000 clones, approximately 88% seen once. This specimen consisted of peripheral blood, obtained 28 days after the second AZD1222 dose. The origin of the receptors is an adult who received the AZD1222 COVID-19 vaccine.

The chain is built from TRBV10-1 and TRBJ2-5; no definite D call. V dropped 0 bases and J dropped 3 bases, with 20 bases sitting between them. The CDR3 has 18 amino acids. CDR1 and CDR2 (germline): WNHNN, SYGVQD (reference sequence). CDR3 region: CASSESNIVGGGEETQYF. CDR3 nucleotides: TGCGCCAGCAGTGAGTCGAACATCGTCGGTGGTGGGGAAGAGACCCAGTACTTC.

V gene TRBV11-2 combines with J gene TRBJ1-1; D unresolved. The CDR3 runs 14 residues. V lost 0 bases to trimming and J lost 4 bases, with 9 bases between them. Germline-derived CDR1 and CDR2 are SGHAT and FQNNGV. This chain's CDR3 is CASSLDGLGTEAFF. CDR3 DNA: TGTGCCAGCAGCTTAGATGGGTTGGGCACTGAAGCTTTCTTT.

This clone was found once. V is TRBV7-2 and J is TRBJ1-2; D is possibly TRBD1 (5 bases). Germline values: CDR1 SGHTA, CDR2 FQGNSA. Trimming shortened V by 6 bases and J by 4 bases, and 18 bases separated the two germline ends. This CDR3 is 15 amino acids long. The chain's CDR3 is CASSPSPGDRYGYTF. As DNA, the CDR3 is TGTGCCAGCAGTCCCTCACCGGGGGATCGCTATGGCTACACCTTC.

The chain couples TRBV9 to TRBJ1-1; 7 bases are shared with TRBD1. The CDR3 runs to 12 residues. The germline CDR1 and CDR2 sequences are SGDLS and YYNGEE. J was trimmed by 7 bases and V by 3 bases; bases with no gene match: 3. DNA for the CDR3: TGTGCCAGCAGCGACCGGACAGGTGAAGCTTTCTTT. Protein sequence: CASSDRTGEAFF.

This chain joins TRBV4-1 and TRBJ1-5, with a weak D call TRBD1 (6 bases). V dropped 5 bases and J dropped 0 bases, with 8 bases sitting between them. The CDR3 has 14 amino acids. Germline lookup yields CDR1 MGHRA and CDR2 YSYEKL. CDR3 bases: TGCGCCAGCAGCACAGGGTTTAGCAATCAGCCCCAGCATTTT. Its translation: CASSTGFSNQPQHF.

The table lists this clone with a count of one. The rearrangement joins TRBV5-1 to TRBJ1-1, with D possibly TRBD1 on 5 matching bases. CDR1 and CDR2 from the germline V gene are SGHRS and YFSETQ. V dropped 0 bases and J dropped 4 bases, with 13 bases sitting between them. CDR3 length: 15 residues. CDR3 sequence: CASSLDKTGTTEAFF. In DNA form, the CDR3 reads TGCGCCAGCAGCTTGGACAAAACGGGGACCACTGAAGCTTTCTTT.

V and J are TRBV5-1 and TRBJ2-5, with TRBD1 identical over 8 bases. CDR1 and CDR2 from the germline V gene are SGHRS and YFSETQ. The CDR3 is 15 amino acids. V lost 0 bases to trimming and J lost 3 bases; unmatched junction nucleotides: 4. In DNA form, the CDR3 reads TGCGCCAGCAGCTTGGGAACAGGGGGTAAAGAGACCCAGTACTTC. Amino acid sequence: CASSLGTGGKETQYF.

This clone was observed a single time. The chain has TRBV5-1 and TRBJ1-1; 7 bases line up with TRBD1. V lost 5 bases and J lost 1; bases outside the gene matches: 5. CDR3 size: 14 residues. The germline V gene encodes CDR1 SGHRS and CDR2 YFSETQ. CDR3 sequence reads: CASSPGTANTEAFF. CDR3 DNA sequence: TGCGCCAGCAGTCCCGGGACAGCGAACACTGAAGCTTTCTTT.

The J gene is TRBJ2-1, the V gene TRBV5-1, with 8 bases aligning to TRBD1. After removal of 4 bases from V and 8 bases from J, the junction contained 11 bases not matched to a gene. There are 15 residues in the CDR3. Per the germline V gene, CDR1 is SGHRS and CDR2 is YFSETQ. The CDR3 spells CASSGGQGATDEQFF. DNA for the CDR3: TGCGCCAGCAGCGGAGGACAGGGAGCTACGGATGAGCAGTTCTTC.

The chain links TRBV5-4 to TRBJ1-2; possibly TRBD1 for D (5 bases). V shed 4 bases and J shed 10 bases, with 26 bases lying between them. Germline V gene data show CDR1 as SGHNT and CDR2 as YYREEE (reference sequence). The CDR3 has 16 amino acids. This CDR3 is CASSPPGAFGVRSYTF. CDR3 in DNA: TGTGCCAGCAGCCCACCTGGGGCTTTTGGGGTCCGATCCTACACCTTC. Based on the CDR3 plus reference TRBV5-4 and TRBJ1-2, the full variable domain is ETGVTQSPTHLIKTRGQQVTLRCSSQSGHNTVSWYQQALGQGPQFIFQYYREEENGRGNFPPRFSGLQFPNYSSELNVNALELDDSALYLCASSPPGAFGVRSYTFGSGTRLTVV.

This clone was seen just once. The CDR3 here is CASSDAGGNNEQFF. For the CDR3, the DNA is TGTGCCAGCAGTGACGCTGGGGGGAACAATGAGCAGTTCTTC. The chain couples TRBV6-1 to TRBJ2-1; TRBD2 might be the D (6 bases). With 3 bases removed from V and 5 bases from J, the gap between germline ends came to 11 bases. The CDR3 spans 14 residues. Germline V gene sequence: CDR1 MNHNS, CDR2 SASEGT.

This chain connects TRBV6-5 to TRBJ1-5; D uncertain. V lost 5 bases, J lost 0 bases, and 8 bases lay in between. CDR1 is MNHEY, CDR2 SVGAGI, per germline. CDR3 size: 14 residues. Here the CDR3 reads CASSPTNSNQPQHF. The CDR3 bases are TGTGCCAGCAGTCCGACCAATAGCAATCAGCCCCAGCATTTT.

The V and J genes are TRBV19 and TRBJ2-7; D tentatively fits TRBD1 or TRBD2 (5 bases each). V was shortened by 3 bases and J by 0 bases, with 12 bases between the two germline ends. The CDR3 loop spans 15 amino acids. Germline V gene data show CDR1 as LNHDA and CDR2 as SQIVND (reference sequence). Here the CDR3 DNA reads TGTGCCAGTAGTATTGGGGACGGGTCCTCCTACGAGCAGTACTTC. Translation gives CASSIGDGSSYEQYF.

The V gene is TRBV10-3, the J gene TRBJ2-5; 9 nucleotides match TRBD2. Germline trimming cut 0 bases from V and 5 bases from J; bases unmatched to any gene: 7. The CDR3 has 16 residues. Per the germline V gene, CDR1 is ENHRY and CDR2 is SYGVKD. The CDR3 DNA sequence: TGTGCCATCAGTGAGTCTAGCGGGGGAGGAGGGGAGACCCAGTACTTC. It codes for CAISESSGGGGETQYF.

V and J are TRBV10-1 and TRBJ2-3; TRBD2 matches at 7 bases. The CDR3 loop spans 15 amino acids. V shed 0 bases, J shed 2 bases, and the junction held 2 bases outside the gene matches. The germline V gene encodes CDR1 WNHNN and CDR2 SYGVQD (reference sequence). DNA of the CDR3: TGCGCCAGCAGTGAGTCGGGGGGGAACACAGATACGCAGTATTTT. It encodes CASSESGGNTDTQYF.

The chain couples TRBV29-1 to TRBJ1-2; D might be TRBD1 (6 bases). V was cut by 0 bases and J by 3 bases, with 11 bases left in between. The length of the CDR3 is 14 residues. Germline CDR1 SQVTM, CDR2 ANQGSEA. CDR3 sequence reads: CSVEDPAGDYGYTF. In DNA form, the CDR3 reads TGCAGCGTTGAAGATCCCGCAGGGGACTATGGCTACACCTTC.

This chain uses TRBV18 with TRBJ2-3; the D gene is possibly TRBD2 (6 bases). The CDR3 has 15 residues. V lost 2 bases and J 5 bases, leaving 14 bases between the germline ends. CDR1 KGHSH and CDR2 LQKENI come from the germline V gene. CDR3 amino acids: CASSPGLAGLDTQYF. CDR3 bases: TGTGCCAGCTCACCAGGTCTGGCGGGACTAGATACGCAGTATTTT.

This clone appeared once. V is TRBV5-1 and J is TRBJ1-1, with D perhaps TRBD1 (5 bases). Germline V gene data show CDR1 as SGHRS and CDR2 as YFSETQ. V was pared by 5 bases and J by 3 bases, with 14 bases between. The CDR3 is 14 amino acids. The CDR3 nucleotides are TGCGCCAGCAGGGGTGTCAGGGAGGACACTGAAGCTTTCTTT. Translating it yields CASRGVREDTEAFF.

The chain recombines TRBV7-9 with TRBJ1-2; D unresolved. The CDR3 covers 15 residues. The germline V and J ends were trimmed by 1 base and 4 bases, with 13 bases remaining between them. Germline CDR1 reads SEHNR; CDR2 reads FQNEAQ (reference sequence). The CDR3 DNA reads as TGTGCCAGCAGCTTAGGGACCCCGCAGATCTATGGCTACACCTTC. Its protein product is CASSLGTPQIYGYTF.

This clone was observed once. The chain employs TRBV18 and TRBJ2-5; tentative D call: TRBD2 (6 bases). The CDR3 runs 14 residues. Germline CDR1 KGHSH, CDR2 LQKENI. V lost 4 bases and J 5 bases, leaving 14 bases between the germline ends. CDR3 nucleotides: TGTGCCAGCTCACGTCCGGGAGTTGCGGAGACCCAGTACTTC. It codes for CASSRPGVAETQYF.

The chain combines TRBV5-1 with TRBJ2-7; 9 bases are a match to TRBD1. The CDR3 has 14 amino acids. Germline lookup yields CDR1 SGHRS and CDR2 YFSETQ. The V and J ends lost 2 bases and 4 bases, in that order; junction bases with no gene match: 4. This CDR3 is CASSFGQGIYEQYF. The CDR3 nucleotides are TGCGCCAGCAGCTTCGGACAGGGGATTTACGAGCAGTACTTC.

This clone has more than one count but fewer than ten. The chain has TRBV12-3 or TRBV12-4 and TRBJ1-5; no clear D. This CDR3 has 13 amino acids. Trimming pared 6 bases from V and 7 bases from J, leaving 13 bases between. This CDR3 reads CASSQQTSQPQHF. CDR3 nucleotides: TGTGCCAGCAGCCAACAGACCTCCCAGCCCCAGCATTTT.